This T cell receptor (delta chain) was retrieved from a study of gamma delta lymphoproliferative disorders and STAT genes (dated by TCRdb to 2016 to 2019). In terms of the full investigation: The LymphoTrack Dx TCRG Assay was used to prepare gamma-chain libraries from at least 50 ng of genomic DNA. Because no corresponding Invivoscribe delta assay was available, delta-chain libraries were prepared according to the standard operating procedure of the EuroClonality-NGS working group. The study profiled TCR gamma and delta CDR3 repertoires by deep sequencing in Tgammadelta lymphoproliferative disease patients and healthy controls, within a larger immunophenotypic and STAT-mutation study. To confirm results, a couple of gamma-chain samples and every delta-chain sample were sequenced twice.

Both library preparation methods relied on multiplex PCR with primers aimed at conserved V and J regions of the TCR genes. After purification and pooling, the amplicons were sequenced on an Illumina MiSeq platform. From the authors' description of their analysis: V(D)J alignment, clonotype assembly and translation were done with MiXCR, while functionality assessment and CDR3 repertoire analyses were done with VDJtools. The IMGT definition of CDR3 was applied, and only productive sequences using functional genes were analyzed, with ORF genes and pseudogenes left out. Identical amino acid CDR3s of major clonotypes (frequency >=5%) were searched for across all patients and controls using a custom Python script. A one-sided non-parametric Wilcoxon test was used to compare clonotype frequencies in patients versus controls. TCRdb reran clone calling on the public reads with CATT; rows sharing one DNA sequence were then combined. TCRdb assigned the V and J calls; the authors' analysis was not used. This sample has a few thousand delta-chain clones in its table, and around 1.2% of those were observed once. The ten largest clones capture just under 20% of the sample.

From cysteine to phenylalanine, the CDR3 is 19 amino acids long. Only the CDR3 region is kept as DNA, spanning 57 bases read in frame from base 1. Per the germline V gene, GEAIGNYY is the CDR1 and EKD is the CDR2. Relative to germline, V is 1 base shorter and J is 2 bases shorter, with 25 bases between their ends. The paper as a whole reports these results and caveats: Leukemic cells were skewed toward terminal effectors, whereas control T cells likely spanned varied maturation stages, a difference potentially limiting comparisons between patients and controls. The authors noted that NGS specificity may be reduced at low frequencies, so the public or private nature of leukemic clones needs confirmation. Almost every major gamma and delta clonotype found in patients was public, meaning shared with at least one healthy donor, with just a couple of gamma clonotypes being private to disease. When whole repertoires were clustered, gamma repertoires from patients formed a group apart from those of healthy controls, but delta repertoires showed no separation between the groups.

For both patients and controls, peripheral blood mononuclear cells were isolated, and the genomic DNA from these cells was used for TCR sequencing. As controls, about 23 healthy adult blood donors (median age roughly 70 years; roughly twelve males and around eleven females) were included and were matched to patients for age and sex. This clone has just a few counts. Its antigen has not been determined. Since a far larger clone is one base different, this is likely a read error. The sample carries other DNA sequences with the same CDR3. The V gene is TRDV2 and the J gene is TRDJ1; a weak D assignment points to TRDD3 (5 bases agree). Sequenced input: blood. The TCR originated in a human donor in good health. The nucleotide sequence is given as TGTGCCTGTGACACGAGGATCCAAGTTGGGCATTGGGATACCGATAAACTCATCTTT. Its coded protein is CACDTRIQVGHWDTDKLIF.